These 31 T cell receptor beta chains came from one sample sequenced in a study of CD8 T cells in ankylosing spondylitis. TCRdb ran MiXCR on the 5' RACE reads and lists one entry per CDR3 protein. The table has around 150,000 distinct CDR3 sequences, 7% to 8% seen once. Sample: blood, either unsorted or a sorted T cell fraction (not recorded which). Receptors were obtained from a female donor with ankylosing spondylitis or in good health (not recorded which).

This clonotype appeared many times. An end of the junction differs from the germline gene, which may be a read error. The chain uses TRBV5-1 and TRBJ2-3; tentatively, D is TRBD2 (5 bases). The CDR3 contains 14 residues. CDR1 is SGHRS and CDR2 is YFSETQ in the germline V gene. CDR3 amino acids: CASSHQSSTDTQYF. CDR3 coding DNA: TGCGCCAGCAGTCATCAATCTAGCACGGATACGCAGTATTTT.

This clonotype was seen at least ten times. The CDR3 DNA reads TGCGCCAGCAGCTCCGGGACAGGGACCCAGAACACTGAAGCTTTCTTT. It yields the protein CASSSGTGTQNTEAFF. The chain couples TRBV5-1 to TRBJ1-1; 9 bases align to TRBD1. CDR1 SGHRS and CDR2 YFSETQ come from the germline V gene. CDR3 length equals 16 residues. The V gene end was trimmed by 3 bases and the J gene end by 1 base; junction bases not matched to a gene: 7.

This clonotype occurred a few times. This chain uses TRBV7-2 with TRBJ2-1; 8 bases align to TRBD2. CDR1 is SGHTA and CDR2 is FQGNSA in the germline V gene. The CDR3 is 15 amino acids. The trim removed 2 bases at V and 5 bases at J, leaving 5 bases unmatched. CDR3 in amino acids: CASSLYGLANNEQFF. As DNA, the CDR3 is TGTGCCAGCAGCTTATACGGACTAGCAAACAATGAGCAGTTCTTC.

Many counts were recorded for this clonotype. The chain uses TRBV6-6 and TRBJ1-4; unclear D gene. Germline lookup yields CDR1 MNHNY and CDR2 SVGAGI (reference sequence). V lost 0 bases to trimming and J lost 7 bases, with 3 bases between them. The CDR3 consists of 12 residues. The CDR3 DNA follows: TGTGCCAGCAGTTACTCGGGTGAAAAACTGTTTTTT. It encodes CASSYSGEKLFF.

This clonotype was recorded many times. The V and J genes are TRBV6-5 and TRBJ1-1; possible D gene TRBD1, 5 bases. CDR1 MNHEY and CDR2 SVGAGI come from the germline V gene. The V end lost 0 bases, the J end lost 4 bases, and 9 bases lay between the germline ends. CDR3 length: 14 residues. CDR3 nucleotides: TGTGCCAGCAGTTACTCCGGGGGAGGCACTGAAGCTTTCTTT. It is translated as CASSYSGGGTEAFF.

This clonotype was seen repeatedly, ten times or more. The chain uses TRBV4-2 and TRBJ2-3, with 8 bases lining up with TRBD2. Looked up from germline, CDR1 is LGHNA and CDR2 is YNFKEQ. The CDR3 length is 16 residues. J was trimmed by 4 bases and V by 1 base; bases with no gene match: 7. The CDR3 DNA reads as TGTGCCAGCAGCCAAGTTGCGGGGGGCCTCGCAGATACGCAGTATTTT. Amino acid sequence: CASSQVAGGLADTQYF.

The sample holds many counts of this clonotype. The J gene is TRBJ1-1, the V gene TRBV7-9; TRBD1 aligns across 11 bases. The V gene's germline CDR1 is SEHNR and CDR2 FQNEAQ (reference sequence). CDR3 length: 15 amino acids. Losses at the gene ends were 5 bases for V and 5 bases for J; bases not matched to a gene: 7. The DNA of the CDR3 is TGTGCCAGCAGCGCACGGGGACAGGGGGATACTGAAGCTTTCTTT. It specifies CASSARGQGDTEAFF. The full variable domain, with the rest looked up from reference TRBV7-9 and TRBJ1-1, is DTGVSQNPRHKITKRGQNVTFRCDPISEHNRLYWYRQTLGQGPEFLTYFQNEAQLEKSRLLSDRFSAERPKGSFSTLEIQRTEQGDSAMYLCASSARGQGDTEAFFGQGTRLTVV.

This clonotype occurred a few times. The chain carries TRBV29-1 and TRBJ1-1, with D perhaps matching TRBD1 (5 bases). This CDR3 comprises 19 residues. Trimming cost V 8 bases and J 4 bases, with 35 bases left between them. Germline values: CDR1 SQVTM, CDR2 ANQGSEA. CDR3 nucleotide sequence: TGCAGCACAGGAAAGGTAGGCCGCCGAGGGCAAATCGGTGGCACTGAAGCTTTCTTT. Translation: CSTGKVGRRGQIGGTEAFF.

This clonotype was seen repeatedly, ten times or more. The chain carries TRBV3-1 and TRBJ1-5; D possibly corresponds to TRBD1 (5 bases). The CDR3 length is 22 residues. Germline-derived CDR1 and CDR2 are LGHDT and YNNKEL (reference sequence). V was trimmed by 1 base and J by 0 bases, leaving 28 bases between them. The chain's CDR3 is CASSQVKGLEGRLVNSNQPQHF. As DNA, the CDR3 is TGTGCCAGCAGCCAAGTTAAGGGATTGGAGGGACGGTTGGTAAATAGCAATCAGCCCCAGCATTTT.

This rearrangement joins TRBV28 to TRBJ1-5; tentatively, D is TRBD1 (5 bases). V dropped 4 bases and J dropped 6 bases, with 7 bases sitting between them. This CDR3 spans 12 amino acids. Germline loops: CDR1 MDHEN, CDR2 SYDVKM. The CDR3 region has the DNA TGTGCCAGCAGTTCAGGGTTTCAGCCCCAGCATTTT. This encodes CASSSGFQPQHF. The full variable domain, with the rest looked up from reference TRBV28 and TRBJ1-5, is DVKVTQSSRYLVKRTGEKVFLECVQDMDHENMFWYRQDPGLGLRLIYFSYDVKMKEKGDIPEGYSVSREKKERFSLILESASTNQTSMYLCASSSGFQPQHFGDGTRLSIL.

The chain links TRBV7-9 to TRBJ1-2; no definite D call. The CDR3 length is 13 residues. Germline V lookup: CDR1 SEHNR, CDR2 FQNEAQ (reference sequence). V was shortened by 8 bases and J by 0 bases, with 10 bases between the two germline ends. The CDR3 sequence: CASAVQTNYGYTF. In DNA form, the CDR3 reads TGTGCCAGCGCTGTACAGACTAACTATGGCTACACCTTC.

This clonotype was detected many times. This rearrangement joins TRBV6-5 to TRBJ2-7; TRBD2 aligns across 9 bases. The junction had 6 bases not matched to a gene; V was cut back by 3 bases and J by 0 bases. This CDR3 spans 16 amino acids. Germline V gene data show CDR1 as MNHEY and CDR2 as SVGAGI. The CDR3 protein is CASSYPLAGNSYEQYF. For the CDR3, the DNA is TGTGCCAGCAGTTATCCCCTAGCGGGGAACTCCTACGAGCAGTACTTC.

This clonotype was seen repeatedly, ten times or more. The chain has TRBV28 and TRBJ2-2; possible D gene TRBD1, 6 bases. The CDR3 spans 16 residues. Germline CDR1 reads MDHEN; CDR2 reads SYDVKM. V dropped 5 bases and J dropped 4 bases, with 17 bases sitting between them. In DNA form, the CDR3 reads TGTGCCAGCAGTACCGACGCAGGGGTCCCCACCGGGGAGCTGTTTTTT. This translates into CASSTDAGVPTGELFF.

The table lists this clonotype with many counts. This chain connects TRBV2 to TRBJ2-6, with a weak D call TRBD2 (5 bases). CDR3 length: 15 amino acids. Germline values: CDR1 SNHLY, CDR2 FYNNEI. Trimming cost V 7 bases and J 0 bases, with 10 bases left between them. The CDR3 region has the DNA TGTGCCAGCAACGGAGGCTTCTCTGGGGCCAACGTCCTGACTTTC. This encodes CASNGGFSGANVLTF.

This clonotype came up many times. Here the CDR3 DNA reads TGTGCCAGCAGCCAATTGGGCAGGTCGACCGATGAGCAGTTCTTC. Translation: CASSQLGRSTDEQFF. The chain joins TRBV4-2 to TRBJ2-1; D is unclear. The CDR3 is made up of 15 amino acids. Germline V gene data show CDR1 as LGHNA and CDR2 as YNFKEQ. V was trimmed by 2 bases and J by 8 bases, leaving 16 bases between them.

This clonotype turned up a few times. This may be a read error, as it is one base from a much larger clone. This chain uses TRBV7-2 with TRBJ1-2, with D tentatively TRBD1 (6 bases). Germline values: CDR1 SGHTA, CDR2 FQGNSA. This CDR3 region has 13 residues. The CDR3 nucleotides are TGTGCCAGCAGCTTAGTGGGGGCCTATGGCTTCACCTTC. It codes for CASSLVGAYGFTF.

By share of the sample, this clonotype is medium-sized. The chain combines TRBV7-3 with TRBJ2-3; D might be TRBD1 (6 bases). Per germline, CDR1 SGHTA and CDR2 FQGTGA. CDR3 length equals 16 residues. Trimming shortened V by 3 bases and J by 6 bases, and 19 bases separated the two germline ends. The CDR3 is CASSFTGTTGTDTQYF. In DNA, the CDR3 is TGTGCCAGCAGCTTTACCGGGACAACCGGTACTGATACGCAGTATTTT.

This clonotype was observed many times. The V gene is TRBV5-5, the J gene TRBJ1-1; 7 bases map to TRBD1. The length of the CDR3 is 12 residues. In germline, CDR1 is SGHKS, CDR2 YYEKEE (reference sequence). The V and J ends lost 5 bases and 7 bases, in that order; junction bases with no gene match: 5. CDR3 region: CASRYGTVEAFF. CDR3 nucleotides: TGTGCCAGCAGATACGGGACAGTTGAAGCTTTCTTT. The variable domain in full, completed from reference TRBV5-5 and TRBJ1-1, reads DAGVTQSPTHLIKTRGQQVTLRCSPISGHKSVSWYQQVLGQGPQFIFQYYEKEERGRGNFPDRFSARQFPNYSSELNVNALLLGDSALYLCASRYGTVEAFFGQGTRLTVV.

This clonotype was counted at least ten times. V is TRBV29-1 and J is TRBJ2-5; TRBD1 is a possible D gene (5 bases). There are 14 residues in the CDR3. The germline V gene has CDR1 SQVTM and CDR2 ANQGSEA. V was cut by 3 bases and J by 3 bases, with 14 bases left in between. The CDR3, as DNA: TGCAGCGTTGAGGCGGACATGGTTGAAGAGACCCAGTACTTC. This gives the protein CSVEADMVEETQYF.

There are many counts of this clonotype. The DNA of the CDR3 is TGTGCCAGCAGTGGGGCAGGGGAGAGCTTCTATGGCTACACCTTC. This codes for CASSGAGESFYGYTF. This chain links TRBV6-1 with TRBJ1-2, with D tentatively TRBD1 (6 bases). V dropped 4 bases and J dropped 4 bases, with 16 bases sitting between them. The CDR3 totals 15 residues. Per germline, CDR1 MNHNS and CDR2 SASEGT.

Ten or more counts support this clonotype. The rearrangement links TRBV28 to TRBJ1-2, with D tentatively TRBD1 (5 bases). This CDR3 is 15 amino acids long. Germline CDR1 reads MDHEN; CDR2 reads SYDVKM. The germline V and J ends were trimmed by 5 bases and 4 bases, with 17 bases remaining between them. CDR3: CASSPRDRVSYGYTF. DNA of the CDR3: TGTGCCAGCAGTCCACGGGACCGAGTGTCCTATGGCTACACCTTC.

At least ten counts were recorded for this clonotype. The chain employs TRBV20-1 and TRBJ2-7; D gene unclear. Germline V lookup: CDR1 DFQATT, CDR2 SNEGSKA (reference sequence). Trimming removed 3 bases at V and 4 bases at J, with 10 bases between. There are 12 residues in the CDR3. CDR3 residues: CSASGTEYEQYF. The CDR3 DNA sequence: TGCAGTGCTAGCGGTACCGAATACGAGCAGTACTTC.

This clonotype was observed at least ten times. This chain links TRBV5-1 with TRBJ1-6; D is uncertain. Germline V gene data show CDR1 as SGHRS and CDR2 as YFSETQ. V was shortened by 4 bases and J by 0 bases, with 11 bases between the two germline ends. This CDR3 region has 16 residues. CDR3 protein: CASSLDPSSYNSPLHF. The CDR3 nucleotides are TGCGCCAGCAGCCTGGATCCGAGCTCCTATAATTCACCCCTCCACTTT.

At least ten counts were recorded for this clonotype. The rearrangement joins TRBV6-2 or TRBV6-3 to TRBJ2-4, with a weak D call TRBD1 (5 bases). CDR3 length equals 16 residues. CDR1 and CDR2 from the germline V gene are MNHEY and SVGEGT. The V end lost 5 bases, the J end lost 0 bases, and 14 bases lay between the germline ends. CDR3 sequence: CASSQGFYSAKNIQYF. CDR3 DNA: TGTGCCAGCAGTCAGGGATTCTACTCAGCCAAAAACATTCAGTACTTC.

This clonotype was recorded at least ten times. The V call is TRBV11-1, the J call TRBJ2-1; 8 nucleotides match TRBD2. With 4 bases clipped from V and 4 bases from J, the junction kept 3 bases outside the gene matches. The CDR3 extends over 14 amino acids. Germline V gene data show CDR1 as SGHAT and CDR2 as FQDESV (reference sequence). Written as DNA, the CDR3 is TGTGCCAGCAGCTCGGGGGGGAGTTACAATGAGCAGTTCTTC. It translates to CASSSGGSYNEQFF.

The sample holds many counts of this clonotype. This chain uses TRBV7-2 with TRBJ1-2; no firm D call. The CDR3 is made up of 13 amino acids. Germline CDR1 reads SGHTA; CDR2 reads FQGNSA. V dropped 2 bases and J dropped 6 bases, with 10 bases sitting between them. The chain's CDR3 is CASSLYSPNGYTF. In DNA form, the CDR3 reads TGTGCCAGCAGCTTATACAGTCCCAATGGCTACACCTTC. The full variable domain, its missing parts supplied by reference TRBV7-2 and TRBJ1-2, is GAGVSQSPSNKVTEKGKDVELRCDPISGHTALYWYRQSLGQGLEFLIYFQGNSAPDKSGLPSDRFSAERTGGSVSTLTIQRTQQEDSAVYLCASSLYSPNGYTFGSGTRLTVV.

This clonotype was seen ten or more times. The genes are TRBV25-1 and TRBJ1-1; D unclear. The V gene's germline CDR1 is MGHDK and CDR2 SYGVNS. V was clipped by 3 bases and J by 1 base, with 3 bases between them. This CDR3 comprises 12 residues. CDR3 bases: TGTGCCAGCAGTGAGAGGAACACTGAAGCTTTCTTT. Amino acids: CASSERNTEAFF.

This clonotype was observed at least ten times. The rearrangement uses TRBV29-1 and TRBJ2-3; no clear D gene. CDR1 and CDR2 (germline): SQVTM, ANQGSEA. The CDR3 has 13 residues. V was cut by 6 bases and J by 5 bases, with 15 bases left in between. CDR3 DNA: TGCAGCGTCAGACCAGTGGGATTAGATACGCAGTATTTT. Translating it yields CSVRPVGLDTQYF.

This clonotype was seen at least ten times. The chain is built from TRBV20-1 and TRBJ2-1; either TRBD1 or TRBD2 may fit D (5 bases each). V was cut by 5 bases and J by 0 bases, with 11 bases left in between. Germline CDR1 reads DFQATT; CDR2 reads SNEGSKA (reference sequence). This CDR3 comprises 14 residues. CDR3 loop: CSASGPYSYNEQFF. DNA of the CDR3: TGCAGTGCTTCGGGGCCATACTCCTACAATGAGCAGTTCTTC.

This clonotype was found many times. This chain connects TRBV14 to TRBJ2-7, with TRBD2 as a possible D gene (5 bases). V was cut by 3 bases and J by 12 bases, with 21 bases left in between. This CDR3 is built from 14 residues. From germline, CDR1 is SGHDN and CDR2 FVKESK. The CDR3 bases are TGTGCCAGCAGCCAGGACGTTACGTCCAGAGGGCCGTACTTC. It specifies CASSQDVTSRGPYF.

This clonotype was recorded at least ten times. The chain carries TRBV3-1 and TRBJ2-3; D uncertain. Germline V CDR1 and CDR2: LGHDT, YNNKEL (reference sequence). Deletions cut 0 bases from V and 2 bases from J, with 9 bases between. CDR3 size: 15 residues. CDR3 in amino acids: CASSQDPRTTDTQYF. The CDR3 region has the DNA TGTGCCAGCAGCCAAGATCCCAGGACCACAGATACGCAGTATTTT.